The rows below give T cell receptor beta chains drawn from one sample of a study of T cell responses to AZD1222 COVID-19 vaccine. Sequencing was performed with immunoSEQ multiplex PCR; in TCRdb, only in-frame clones are kept and a portion is missing. The table records under 110,000 clones, roughly nine tenths of them present only once. Sequencing was performed on peripheral blood, taken on day 0 of AZD1222 vaccination. The receptor source for this set is an adult in good health. Both conserved end residues are part of each CDR3. The order of the fields is J gene, clone size, V gene, D gene, CDR3 DNA, CDR3 protein. The D gene is left open where the match is weak. Not all rows give a size; the values are once, few, many and, for expanded clones, a class.

J: TRBJ2-5; size: .; V: TRBV19; D: TRBD2; DNA: TGTGCCAGTAGTCCCCGGACTAGCGGGAGGGAGACCCAGTACTTC; CDR3: CASSPRTSGRETQYF
J: TRBJ2-1; size: .; V: TRBV5-1; D: .; DNA: TGCGCCAGCAGCTTGACAGCCTCAAATAGTTACAATGAGCAGTTCTTC; CDR3: CASSLTASNSYNEQFF
J: TRBJ1-4; size: .; V: TRBV27; D: .; DNA: TGTGCCAGCAGTTTATGGGGGGGAGGGGGTGAAAAACTGTTTTTT; CDR3: CASSLWGGGGEKLFF
J: TRBJ2-3; size: .; V: TRBV11-2; D: .; DNA: TGTGCCAGCAGCTCCCTCCGCTTCAGCACAGATACGCAGTATTTT; CDR3: CASSSLRFSTDTQYF
J: TRBJ1-1; size: .; V: TRBV19; D: .; DNA: TGTGCCAGTAGGGGGTCGGGGGGCCCCAACACTGAAGCTTTCTTT; CDR3: CASRGSGGPNTEAFF
J: TRBJ1-2; size: .; V: TRBV5-1; D: .; DNA: TGCGCCAGCAGCATCAGTAACTATGGCTACACCTTC; CDR3: CASSISNYGYTF
J: TRBJ2-7; size: .; V: TRBV6-6; D: TRBD1; DNA: TGTGCCAGCAGGGACAGGGTCGAGCAGTACTTC; CDR3: CASRDRVEQYF
J: TRBJ2-4; size: .; V: TRBV18; D: .; DNA: TGTGCCAGCTCACCGGAATTGATGGGCATTCAGTACTTC; CDR3: CASSPELMGIQYF
J: TRBJ2-5; size: .; V: TRBV18; D: .; DNA: TGTGCCAGCTCACCAAGAGGGGGTTACCAAGAGACCCAGTACTTC; CDR3: CASSPRGGYQETQYF
J: TRBJ2-2; size: .; V: TRBV5-1; D: .; DNA: TGCGCCAGCAGCTTGGCAGGGGAGAGCACCGGGGAGCTGTTTTTT; CDR3: CASSLAGESTGELFF
J: TRBJ1-2; size: .; V: TRBV7-9; D: .; DNA: TGTGCCAGCAGCTACCGGGACTACCCCTACACCTTC; CDR3: CASSYRDYPYTF
J: TRBJ1-3; size: once; V: TRBV20-1; D: .; DNA: TGCAGTGCTAGTCGTGTCAACTCTGGAAACACCATATATTTT; CDR3: CSASRVNSGNTIYF
J: TRBJ2-3; size: .; V: TRBV6-1; D: .; DNA: TGTGCCAGCAGTGAAAGACGGGAGTCAGATACGCAGTATTTT; CDR3: CASSERRESDTQYF
J: TRBJ1-5; size: .; V: TRBV5-5; D: .; DNA: TGTGCCAGCAGCTCCTATTTCCCGAGCGATCAGCCCCAGCATTTT; CDR3: CASSSYFPSDQPQHF
J: TRBJ2-3; size: .; V: TRBV29-1; D: .; DNA: TGCAGCGTTGCAAACAGGCAGTTTACAGATACGCAGTATTTT; CDR3: CSVANRQFTDTQYF
J: TRBJ1-3; size: once; V: TRBV19; D: .; DNA: TGTGCCAGTAGCGGACTGACTGGAAACACCATATATTTT; CDR3: CASSGLTGNTIYF
J: TRBJ1-2; size: .; V: TRBV21-1; D: .; DNA: TGTGCCAGCAGCGCGGGCCCCTATGGCTACACCTTC; CDR3: CASSAGPYGYTF
J: TRBJ1-3; size: .; V: TRBV5-1; D: .; DNA: TGCGCCAGCAGCTCGGGAAGTTCTGGAAACACCATATATTTT; CDR3: CASSSGSSGNTIYF
J: TRBJ1-1; size: .; V: TRBV30; D: .; DNA: TGTGCCTGGAGTGTTTCCCCGGGCGGCACTGAAGCTTTCTTT; CDR3: CAWSVSPGGTEAFF
J: TRBJ1-5; size: .; V: TRBV5-1; D: .; DNA: TGCGCCAGCAGCTTGGGCGGGGGGCCGGGTCAGCCCCAGCATTTT; CDR3: CASSLGGGPGQPQHF
J: TRBJ2-7; size: .; V: TRBV28; D: .; DNA: TGTGCCAGCAGTTTACCGATTTCACTAGCACCCAGCTCCTACGAGCAGTACTTC; CDR3: CASSLPISLAPSSYEQYF
J: TRBJ2-2; size: .; V: TRBV15; D: .; DNA: TGTGCCACCAGCAGAGATCTGGGATCCGGGGAGCTGTTTTTT; CDR3: CATSRDLGSGELFF